These 30 T cell receptor beta chains originate from one sample sequenced in a study of early T cells in non-severe SARS-CoV-2 infection. From the 5' RACE reads, TCRdb called clonotypes with MiXCR, one entry per CDR3 protein. The data contain tens of thousands of distinct CDR3 sequences, roughly an eighth of them seen just once; the ten biggest clones take up 3.5% to 5.5%. Sequencing input: whole blood. The receptor set was obtained from an adult who was a healthcare worker with PCR-confirmed SARS-CoV-2 infection or an uninfected control (not recorded which).

By frequency in the sample, this clonotype is medium-sized (0.01 to 0.1%). The chain links TRBV7-9 to TRBJ1-1, with no clear D. The length of the CDR3 is 13 residues. Deletions cut 6 bases from V and 1 base from J, with 9 bases between. CDR1 is SEHNR and CDR2 is FQNEAQ in the germline V gene (reference sequence). CDR3 in amino acids: CASRRPENTEAFF. The CDR3 DNA sequence: TGTGCCAGCAGGAGACCGGAGAACACTGAAGCTTTCTTT.

The chain carries TRBV27 and TRBJ1-1; 9 positions agree with TRBD1. V trimming: 4 bases; J trimming: 6 bases; junction bases outside the gene matches: 15. In germline, CDR1 is MNHEY, CDR2 SMNVEV (reference sequence). The CDR3 covers 17 residues. CDR3 DNA sequence: TGTGCCAGCAGTTCGGCCCCCGGATCGGGACAGGGTTCTGAAGCTTTCTTT. Encoded protein: CASSSAPGSGQGSEAFF.

The rearrangement links TRBV20-1 to TRBJ1-2, with D uncertain. Germline V gene lookup returns CDR1 DFQATT and CDR2 SNEGSKA (reference sequence). The CDR3 has 14 residues. V lost 0 bases and J 3 bases, leaving 11 bases between the germline ends. CDR3 sequence reads: CSARDSAGYYGYTF. The CDR3 region has the DNA TGCAGTGCTAGAGATAGCGCCGGCTACTATGGCTACACCTTC.

This clonotype appeared a few times. The gene calls are TRBV29-1 and TRBJ2-1; tentatively, D is TRBD1 (5 bases). The V end was cut by 7 bases, the J end by 5 bases, with 15 bases between. This CDR3 has 13 residues. Germline loops: CDR1 SQVTM, CDR2 ANQGSEA. The CDR3 DNA reads as TGCAGCGCTATGGGGCTCGCACACAATGAGCAGTTCTTC. It translates to CSAMGLAHNEQFF.

The rearrangement links TRBV6-1 to TRBJ1-1; D is unclear. V was shortened by 6 bases and J by 6 bases, with 11 bases between the two germline ends. The length of the CDR3 is 12 residues. Looked up from germline, CDR1 is MNHNS and CDR2 is SASEGT. The CDR3 region has the DNA TGTGCCAGCAGGCTGACGGATTCTGAAGCTTTCTTT. It translates to CASRLTDSEAFF.

This clonotype was found many times. The chain is built from TRBV2 and TRBJ2-1; D may correspond to TRBD1 or TRBD2 (5 bases each). Germline values: CDR1 SNHLY, CDR2 FYNNEI. The CDR3 covers 19 residues. The V end lost 7 bases, the J end lost 1 base, and 26 bases lay between the germline ends. CDR3 sequence: CASNSEPRDRHISYNEQFF. In DNA form, the CDR3 reads TGTGCCAGCAATTCCGAACCCCGGGACCGCCATATTTCCTACAATGAGCAGTTCTTC.

This clonotype has a count of ten or more. The chain joins TRBV11-3 to TRBJ2-1; tentative D call: TRBD2 (5 bases). CDR3 size: 12 residues. Trimming removed 5 bases from V and 14 bases from J, with 16 bases in between. Germline CDR1 reads SGHNT; CDR2 reads YENEEA. The CDR3 DNA reads as TGTGCCAGCAGCCCCGGACTGGGTCTGGAGTTCTTC. This translates into CASSPGLGLEFF. The full variable domain, in which reference TRBV11-3 and TRBJ2-1 provide the parts outside the CDR3, is EAGVVQSPRYKIIEKKQPVAFWCNPISGHNTLYWYLQNLGQGPELLIRYENEEAVDDSQLPKDRFSAERLKGVDSTLKIQPAELGDSAVYLCASSPGLGLEFFGPGTRLTVL.

This clonotype was observed many times. The J gene is TRBJ1-1, the V gene TRBV12-3 or TRBV12-4; 7 nucleotides line up with TRBD1. This CDR3 region has 13 residues. V trimming: 3 bases; J trimming: 6 bases; junction bases outside the gene matches: 4. CDR3 sequence (DNA): TGTGCCAGCAGTTTCTTAGGGGGCCCTGAAGCTTTCTTT. Encoded protein: CASSFLGGPEAFF.

The sample holds a few counts of this clonotype. CDR3 residues: CSSYNGVQETQYF. The CDR3 DNA reads TGCAGCTCCTACAACGGGGTTCAAGAGACCCAGTACTTC. This chain joins TRBV29-1 and TRBJ2-5, with D tentatively TRBD2 (5 bases). CDR3 length: 13 amino acids. The V gene lost 8 bases and the J gene lost 2 bases, with 15 bases spanning the gap. Germline values: CDR1 SQVTM, CDR2 ANQGSEA.

This chain links TRBV30 with TRBJ2-7; possibly TRBD1 for D (5 bases). This CDR3 comprises 12 residues. CDR1 is GTSNPN and CDR2 is SVGIG in the germline V gene (reference sequence). V was cut by 0 bases and J by 8 bases, with 11 bases left in between. The DNA of the CDR3 is TGTGCCTGGAGTGTACAAAGGGGAAAGCAGTACTTC. The encoded protein is CAWSVQRGKQYF.

This clonotype was counted only a few times. Compared with germline, one end of the junction differs, possibly owing to a read error. V usage is TRBV7-2 and J usage is TRBJ1-1; D gene ambiguous. The length of the CDR3 is 15 residues. The V gene's germline CDR1 is SGHTA and CDR2 FQGNSA. The CDR3 here is CASSTDLSMNAEAFF. The CDR3 bases are TGTGCCAGCAGCACCGACCTTTCTATGAACGCTGAAGCTTTCTTT.

The table lists this clonotype with a few counts. The V and J genes are TRBV4-1 and TRBJ1-5; D unresolved. CDR1 and CDR2 (germline): MGHRA, YSYEKL. The CDR3 has 18 residues. V shed 4 bases and J shed 0 bases, with 19 bases lying between them. The CDR3 loop is CASSRVVAAPYSNQPQHF. For the CDR3, the DNA is TGCGCCAGCAGCCGAGTCGTGGCAGCTCCCTATAGCAATCAGCCCCAGCATTTT.

This chain uses TRBV9 with TRBJ2-2; D is unclear. Trimming removed 0 bases from V and 4 bases from J, with 7 bases in between. Germline assignment: CDR1 SGDLS and CDR2 YYNGEE. The CDR3 has 14 residues. The CDR3 DNA reads TGTGCCAGCAGCGTAGAGTGGGGCACCGGGGAGCTGTTTTTT. This translates into CASSVEWGTGELFF.

The V and J genes are TRBV29-1 and TRBJ1-2, with 8 bases aligning to TRBD1. The CDR3 has 13 amino acids. The J segment lost 4 bases and the V segment lost 8 bases, leaving 9 bases of the junction unmatched. Germline V gene data show CDR1 as SQVTM and CDR2 as ANQGSEA. The CDR3 bases are TGCAGCCCGTGGGGACAGGCCGCCTATGGCTACACCTTC. Residues: CSPWGQAAYGYTF.

The chain has TRBV11-2 and TRBJ2-7; D uncertain. The CDR3 loop spans 13 amino acids. The germline V gene has CDR1 SGHAT and CDR2 FQNNGV. V was clipped by 0 bases and J by 3 bases, with 6 bases between them. The CDR3 region is CASSLDPLYEQYF. The CDR3 DNA reads TGTGCCAGCAGCTTAGACCCCCTCTACGAGCAGTACTTC.

In its sample, this clonotype was seen many times. V is TRBV5-6 and J is TRBJ2-3; D gene uncertain. The CDR3 consists of 12 residues. Germline V gene sequence: CDR1 SGHDT, CDR2 YYEEEE. V was trimmed by 0 bases and J by 13 bases, leaving 12 bases between them. The CDR3 DNA sequence: TGTGCCAGCAGCTTGGACCAGACGTTAAAGTATTTT. Residues: CASSLDQTLKYF.

There are many counts of this clonotype. V gene TRBV2 combines with J gene TRBJ2-5; the match to TRBD2 covers 11 bases. With V trimmed by 2 bases and J by 3 bases, 8 bases remained unmatched. The CDR3 contains 17 residues. CDR1 is SNHLY, CDR2 FYNNEI, per germline. The CDR3 DNA reads TGTGCCAGCAGTGAAACGGAAGCTAGCGGGAGGAAAGAGACCCAGTACTTC. Its protein is CASSETEASGRKETQYF.

This clonotype was counted between two and nine times. As DNA, the CDR3 is TGTGCCAGCAGCCAGCACGGACAGGGGTACACCGGGGAGCTGTTTTTT. Residues: CASSQHGQGYTGELFF. V usage is TRBV14 and J usage is TRBJ2-2, with 9 bases matching TRBD1. The junction had 5 bases not matched to a gene; V was cut back by 3 bases and J by 3 bases. This CDR3 spans 16 amino acids. Germline CDR1 SGHDN, CDR2 FVKESK.

In this sample, this clonotype turned up a few times. The rearrangement joins TRBV19 to TRBJ1-1; 7 positions agree with TRBD1. The CDR3 totals 15 residues. Germline CDR1 reads LNHDA; CDR2 reads SQIVND (reference sequence). V shed 2 bases and J 7 bases; nucleotides not matched to a gene: 10. For the CDR3, the DNA is TGTGCCAGTAGTATAAAAGGGGGCGCAGGGGGTGAAGCTTTCTTT. Amino acids: CASSIKGGAGGEAFF. Supplemented by reference TRBV19 and TRBJ1-1, the full variable domain reads DGGITQSPKYLFRKEGQNVTLSCEQNLNHDAMYWYRQDPGQGLRLIYYSQIVNDFQKGDIAEGYSVSREKKESFPLTVTSAQKNPTAFYLCASSIKGGAGGEAFFGQGTRLTVV.

The sample holds a few counts of this clonotype. The chain combines TRBV10-2 with TRBJ2-7; 7 bases fit TRBD2. The CDR3 is 11 amino acids. The V segment lost 6 bases and the J segment 4 bases; nucleotides outside the gene matches: 0. CDR1 and CDR2 (germline): WSHSY, SAAADI. The CDR3 loop is CASSGRYEQYF. For the CDR3, the DNA is TGCGCCAGCAGCGGGAGGTACGAGCAGTACTTC.

This clonotype was seen ten or more times. The chain links TRBV30 to TRBJ1-5; no reliable D call. Trimming pared 1 base from V and 3 bases from J, leaving 10 bases between. Germline V gives CDR1 GTSNPN, CDR2 SVGIG (reference sequence). The CDR3 length is 14 residues. CDR3 residues: CAWSDEGPNQPQHF. The CDR3 bases are TGTGCCTGGAGTGATGAGGGTCCCAATCAGCCCCAGCATTTT.

This clonotype was counted ten times or more. V and J are TRBV7-2 and TRBJ2-3; TRBD2 agrees at 8 bases. Trimming at V came to 4 bases and at J to 4 bases, leaving 7 bases not matched to a gene. The CDR3 covers 15 residues. The germline gives CDR1 SGHTA, CDR2 FQGNSA. CDR3 in DNA: TGTGCCAGCAGCTCCTTAGCGGGGAGGGCAGATACGCAGTATTTT. The encoded protein is CASSSLAGRADTQYF.

This chain joins TRBV5-1 and TRBJ2-5, with a weak D call TRBD1 (5 bases). The CDR3 consists of 12 residues. V was shortened by 7 bases and J by 2 bases, with 9 bases between the two germline ends. CDR1 is SGHRS and CDR2 is YFSETQ in the germline V gene. In DNA, the CDR3 is TGCGCCAGCGCGCAGGGACAAGAGACCCAGTACTTC. Encoded protein: CASAQGQETQYF. Using reference TRBV5-1 and TRBJ2-5 for the parts outside the CDR3, the full variable domain is KAGVTQTPRYLIKTRGQQVTLSCSPISGHRSVSWYQQTPGQGLQFLFEYFSETQRNKGNFPGRFSGRQFSNSRSEMNVSTLELGDSALYLCASAQGQETQYFGPGTRLLVL.

This chain links TRBV5-1 with TRBJ2-5; D possibly corresponds to TRBD2 (6 bases). V was pared by 2 bases and J by 4 bases, with 12 bases between. This CDR3 has 14 amino acids. Per the germline V gene, CDR1 is SGHRS and CDR2 is YFSETQ. The CDR3 reads CASSFSGEGETQYF. CDR3 nucleotide sequence: TGCGCCAGCAGCTTTAGCGGAGAGGGAGAGACCCAGTACTTC.

Notes on this clonotype: A much more abundant neighbour one base away suggests this may be a read error. The chain carries TRBV19 and TRBJ1-5, with no clear D. The CDR3 covers 14 residues. V was trimmed by 7 bases and J by 0 bases, leaving 10 bases between them. The germline gives CDR1 LNHDA, CDR2 SQIVND (reference sequence). CDR3 sequence reads: CASNISSSNQPQHF. The DNA for the CDR3 is TGTGCCAGTAATATTTCTAGTAGCAATCAGCCCCAGCATTTT.

In this sample, this clonotype turned up a few times. This chain uses TRBV5-4 with TRBJ2-1; 12 bases are shared with TRBD2. CDR3 length: 16 residues. The ends lost 5 bases at V and 4 bases at J; junction bases unmatched: 7. Per the germline V gene, CDR1 is SGHNT and CDR2 is YYREEE (reference sequence). In DNA form, the CDR3 reads TGTGCCAGCAGTTTCTTCACTAGCGGGGGGTACAATGAGCAGTTCTTC. This sequence encodes CASSFFTSGGYNEQFF.

This clonotype was detected ten times or more. V is TRBV11-2 and J is TRBJ2-5; 7 nucleotides align to TRBD2. The V gene's germline CDR1 is SGHAT and CDR2 FQNNGV. V lost 2 bases, J lost 4 bases, and 4 bases stayed unmatched. The CDR3 length is 14 residues. The CDR3 sequence is CASSLYGGGETQYF. CDR3 coding DNA: TGTGCCAGCAGCTTATATGGCGGGGGAGAGACCCAGTACTTC. The full variable domain, rest sourced from reference TRBV11-2 and TRBJ2-5, is EAGVAQSPRYKIIEKRQSVAFWCNPISGHATLYWYQQILGQGPKLLIQFQNNGVVDDSQLPKDRFSAERLKGVDSTLKIQPAKLEDSAVYLCASSLYGGGETQYFGPGTRLLVL.

This clonotype was counted only a few times. The chain links TRBV5-8 to TRBJ2-2; no clear D. Looked up from germline, CDR1 is SGHTS and CDR2 is YDEGEE. V was trimmed by 4 bases and J by 0 bases, leaving 10 bases between them. The CDR3 has 15 amino acids. This chain's CDR3 is CASSAWPPNTGELFF. The CDR3 bases are TGTGCCAGCAGCGCGTGGCCTCCGAACACCGGGGAGCTGTTTTTT.

This chain links TRBV29-1 with TRBJ1-1, with D possibly TRBD1 on 5 matching bases. Germline CDR1 is SQVTM and CDR2 is ANQGSEA. The CDR3 spans 11 residues. The V gene lost 8 bases and the J gene lost 6 bases, with 13 bases spanning the gap. CDR3 bases: TGCAGCTTCCTTATGGGGGCTGAAGCTTTCTTT. It is translated as CSFLMGAEAFF.

This clonotype was counted at least ten times. This chain uses TRBV5-1 with TRBJ1-1, with D uncertain. CDR1 is SGHRS and CDR2 is YFSETQ in the germline V gene. Trimming left V 0 bases short and J 0 bases short, with 9 bases between. The CDR3 has 15 amino acids. The CDR3, as DNA: TGCGCCAGCAGCTTGGGGAATGTTATGAACACTGAAGCTTTCTTT. It translates to CASSLGNVMNTEAFF.